A selection of T cell receptor beta chains follows, all from one sample in a study of early T cells in non-severe SARS-CoV-2 infection. TCRdb re-derived calls from the 5' RACE reads in MiXCR, one entry per CDR3 protein. The top ten clones hold 1% to 1.4% of a sample with 74,000 or so distinct CDR3 sequences, 9.5% to 15% of them seen once. The sequencing sample was made of whole blood. These receptors were taken from an adult who was a healthcare worker with PCR-confirmed SARS-CoV-2 infection or an uninfected control (not recorded which). CDR3s include the opening cysteine and the closing phenylalanine or tryptophan. Clone size is stated in some rows and not others, as once, few, many or a class when expanded.

V: TRBV11-2; size: few; CDR3: CASSSLAGIYNEQFF
V: TRBV20-1; size: many; CDR3: CSAYAESSPLHF
V: TRBV2; size: many; CDR3: CASSVAGFGGPNTGELFF
V: TRBV7-8; size: NA; CDR3: CASSPTGRNTEAFF
V: TRBV29-1; size: many; CDR3: CSARTSGRPRDTQYF
V: TRBV10-3; size: few; CDR3: CAIKGSVQNTEAFF
V: TRBV28; size: few; CDR3: CASSLGGDTYGYTF
V: TRBV4-3; size: once; CDR3: CASSQVAGGYTEAFF
V: TRBV14; size: NA; CDR3: CASSPRGQTYEQYF
V: TRBV12-3/TRBV12-4; size: few; CDR3: CASSLNGYEQYF
V: TRBV29-1; size: many; CDR3: CSVDRDRVEEKLFF
V: TRBV3-2; size: NA; CDR3: CASSQDYYPGREQFF
V: TRBV6-2/TRBV6-3; size: many; CDR3: CASSSPSSYEQYF
V: TRBV11-2; size: many; CDR3: CASSFYRGLRYEQYF
V: TRBV6-2/TRBV6-3; size: NA; CDR3: CASSYGGAGTTYQETQYF
V: TRBV6-1; size: few; CDR3: CASNRRDWQYF
V: TRBV7-8; size: NA; CDR3: CASSHRRFQETQYF
V: TRBV2; size: few; CDR3: CATSGGTKNTGELFF
V: TRBV2; size: many; CDR3: CASSETPGADTQYF
V: TRBV4-2; size: NA; CDR3: CASSQETGSGANVLTF
V: TRBV7-8; size: NA; CDR3: CASSLTSSRGHYEAFF
V: TRBV7-2; size: many; CDR3: CASSPRTGSGNTIYF
V: TRBV24-1; size: few; CDR3: CATSLTGTGANVLTF
V: TRBV5-4; size: few; CDR3: CASSSRTGGNEQYF
V: TRBV6-1; size: many; CDR3: CASSVLRGATDTQYF
V: TRBV2; size: few; CDR3: CASRVTGFREAFF
V: TRBV29-1; size: NA; CDR3: CSVEDPYGYTF
V: TRBV28; size: few; CDR3: CASSLADSPYEQYF
V: TRBV11-2; size: NA; CDR3: CASSFGTVADTQYF
V: TRBV4-3; size: few; CDR3: CASSQGASSYNEQFF
V: TRBV5-1; size: many; CDR3: CASSLDSGRETDTQYF
V: TRBV29-1; size: many; CDR3: CSVADRERPEQYF
V: TRBV11-2; size: many; CDR3: CASSLRTTRGLEQYF
V: TRBV20-1; size: many; CDR3: CSANRAGNGQPQHF
V: TRBV10-3; size: few; CDR3: CAISEGRGKVTDTQYF
V: TRBV19; size: NA; CDR3: CATKDGTDTQYF
V: TRBV12-3/TRBV12-4; size: few; CDR3: CASSWTGGIDEQYF
V: TRBV11-2; size: few; CDR3: CASSLVRGANTGELFF
V: TRBV28; size: few; CDR3: CASNSPGLGSTDTQYF
V: TRBV12-3/TRBV12-4; size: NA; CDR3: CASSFDGSSYEQYF
V: TRBV15; size: few; CDR3: CATSRDPLAGGPSTDTQYF
V: TRBV5-5; size: many; CDR3: CASSQRGYEQYF
V: TRBV28; size: few; CDR3: CASSPNLLADQETQYF
V: TRBV28; size: many; CDR3: CASHWGPRGYTF
V: TRBV6-5; size: NA; CDR3: CASSYGSVTEAFF
V: TRBV7-2; size: many; CDR3: CASSLDGNWGTEAFF
V: TRBV7-9; size: NA; CDR3: CASSLAGRNTGELFF
V: TRBV6-1; size: many; CDR3: CASSPGTGGFNEQFF
V: TRBV4-3; size: many; CDR3: CASSKYPANYGYTF
V: TRBV7-2; size: NA; CDR3: CASIGDLTNPRGAFF
V: TRBV18; size: many; CDR3: CASSPPRGEEGDTQYF
V: TRBV7-2; size: many; CDR3: CASSLARVSSSYNSPLHF
V: TRBV20-1; size: NA; CDR3: CSARDFPPGRLGGELFF
V: TRBV28; size: NA; CDR3: CASSLFSSTYEQYF
V: TRBV10-1; size: NA; CDR3: CASSDGAGTTDTQYF
V: TRBV5-1; size: few; CDR3: CASSLPSSYNEQFF
V: TRBV5-5; size: NA; CDR3: CASSPAWTGGGTDTQYF
V: TRBV9; size: many; CDR3: CASSVDVRAGLAGDHGQFF
V: TRBV28; size: few; CDR3: CASRRGWDTQYF